Shown below are 14 T cell receptor beta chains from a single sample sequenced in a study of CD8 T cells in Susac syndrome. With random hexamers, reverse transcription was performed on about 0.45 to 1 ug of RNA. Each CDR3 protein is one row after TCRdb ran MiXCR on the immunoSEQ multiplex PCR reads. The sample includes about 85,000 distinct CDR3 sequences, 95% of them seen just once. Input material: CD8+ T cells from PBMCs. These receptors came from a human donor with Susac syndrome.

This chain connects TRBV7-9 to TRBJ1-2; D might be TRBD1 (5 bases). Germline V CDR1 and CDR2: SEHNR, FQNEAQ (reference sequence). This CDR3 comprises 12 residues. The CDR3 DNA is TGTGCAAGCGGAGGGGAGGGCTATGGCTACACCTTC. Amino acid sequence: CASGGEGYGYTF.

V and J are TRBV2 and TRBJ2-7; maybe TRBD1 (6 bases). Trimming shortened V by 2 bases and J by 7 bases, and 12 bases separated the two germline ends. The CDR3 is 13 residues long. Germline lookup yields CDR1 SNHLY and CDR2 FYNNEI. The CDR3 here is CASSELQGGEQYF. The CDR3 DNA follows: TGTGCCAGCAGTGAATTACAGGGCGGGGAGCAGTACTTC.

The chain joins TRBV25-1 to TRBJ2-7; 8 nucleotides align to TRBD2. V dropped 4 bases and J dropped 4; count of bases not matched to a gene: 6. Germline CDR1 and CDR2: MGHDK and SYGVNS. This CDR3 region has 14 residues. Written as DNA, the CDR3 is TGTGCCAGCAGTGTACACGGCGGGGGGTACGAGCAGTACTTC. Protein product: CASSVHGGGYEQYF.

The chain employs TRBV20-1 and TRBJ2-7, with TRBD1 matching over 10 bases. The CDR3 extends over 15 amino acids. CDR1 DFQATT and CDR2 SNEGSKA come from the germline V gene (reference sequence). Germline trimming cut 1 base from V and 6 bases from J; bases unmatched to any gene: 9. CDR3: CSARGQGQGIFEQYF. For the CDR3, the DNA is TGCAGTGCTAGAGGACAGGGACAGGGGATCTTCGAGCAGTACTTC.

This chain links TRBV29-1 with TRBJ1-1; D is undetermined. V dropped 6 bases and J dropped 10 bases, with 15 bases sitting between them. Germline V gene sequence: CDR1 SQVTM, CDR2 ANQGSEA. The CDR3 totals 11 residues. This CDR3 reads CSVSTESRAFF. The DNA for the CDR3 is TGCAGCGTGAGCACTGAAAGCAGAGCTTTCTTT.

V is TRBV18 and J is TRBJ1-5, with D uncertain. Trimming pared 3 bases from V and 2 bases from J, leaving 11 bases between. This CDR3 has 15 residues. Germline assignment: CDR1 KGHSH and CDR2 LQKENI. The CDR3 is CASSPPPVGNQPQHF. The CDR3 DNA is TGTGCCAGCTCACCGCCACCGGTCGGCAATCAGCCCCAGCATTTT.

V is TRBV4-3 and J is TRBJ2-5, with D perhaps assigned TRBD1 or TRBD2 (5 bases each). CDR1 is LGHNA and CDR2 is YSLEER in the germline V gene. The CDR3 extends over 18 amino acids. V gave up 1 base and J gave up 4 bases, with 22 bases separating them. CDR3 coding DNA: TGCGCCAGCAGCCAAGGGGGAGAGGCCAGGGATTCTCTAGAGACCCAGTACTTC. Protein sequence: CASSQGGEARDSLETQYF.

V gene TRBV6-6 combines with J gene TRBJ2-4; possible D gene TRBD1, 6 bases. The V end lost 6 bases, the J end lost 3 bases, and 12 bases lay between the germline ends. CDR3 length: 14 residues. Germline V gene lookup returns CDR1 MNHNY and CDR2 SVGAGI (reference sequence). The CDR3 loop reads CASRADSYKNIQYF. CDR3 nucleotide sequence: TGTGCCAGCAGGGCGGACAGTTACAAAAACATTCAGTACTTC.

This chain links TRBV5-1 with TRBJ2-7, with a weak D call TRBD2 (7 bases). The germline CDR1 and CDR2 sequences are SGHRS and YFSETQ. CDR3 length equals 14 residues. The V end lost 3 bases, the J end lost 4 bases, and 14 bases lay between the germline ends. Written as DNA, the CDR3 is TGCGCCAGCAGCTCGGGACTAAGGGGGTACGAGCAGTACTTC. This sequence encodes CASSSGLRGYEQYF.

The rearrangement uses TRBV12-3 or TRBV12-4 and TRBJ2-2; the D is unclear. V was pared by 2 bases and J by 4 bases, with 2 bases between. The CDR3 consists of 12 residues. Written as DNA, the CDR3 is TGTGCCAGCAGTTTATTCACCGGGGAGCTGTTTTTT. Its translation: CASSLFTGELFF.

The V call is TRBV29-1, the J call TRBJ2-7, with D maybe TRBD1 (7 bases). Germline loops: CDR1 SQVTM, CDR2 ANQGSEA. This CDR3 has 15 amino acids. V shed 0 bases and J shed 3 bases, with 15 bases lying between them. Here the CDR3 DNA reads TGCAGCGTTGAAGATGGTTCAGGGGGGAACTACGAGCAGTACTTC. This translates into CSVEDGSGGNYEQYF.

V and J are TRBV20-1 and TRBJ2-7; no clear D gene. The CDR3 runs 14 residues. V lost 5 bases and J lost 3, with 17 bases in between. Germline CDR1 is DFQATT and CDR2 is SNEGSKA (reference sequence). Here the CDR3 DNA reads TGCAGTGCTGGGCCGCGAGGAACCCTCTACGAGCAGTACTTC. Translating gives CSAGPRGTLYEQYF.

The chain uses TRBV3-1 and TRBJ2-1, with D maybe TRBD1 (6 bases). The V gene lost 0 bases and the J gene lost 4 bases, with 16 bases spanning the gap. Germline CDR1 and CDR2: LGHDT and YNNKEL (reference sequence). The CDR3 loop spans 17 amino acids. The CDR3 DNA reads TGTGCCAGCAGCCAAGACAGCAGACAGGAGAGATACAATGAGCAGTTCTTC. This translates into CASSQDSRQERYNEQFF.

The genes are TRBV5-4 and TRBJ1-1; 9 bases align to TRBD1. V trimming: 4 bases; J trimming: 5 bases; junction bases outside the gene matches: 9. CDR1 is SGHNT, CDR2 YYREEE, per germline (reference sequence). The CDR3 length is 15 residues. Written as DNA, the CDR3 is TGTGCCAGCAGCCCCTTTGGACAGGGGAGGACTGAAGCTTTCTTT. Translating it yields CASSPFGQGRTEAFF.